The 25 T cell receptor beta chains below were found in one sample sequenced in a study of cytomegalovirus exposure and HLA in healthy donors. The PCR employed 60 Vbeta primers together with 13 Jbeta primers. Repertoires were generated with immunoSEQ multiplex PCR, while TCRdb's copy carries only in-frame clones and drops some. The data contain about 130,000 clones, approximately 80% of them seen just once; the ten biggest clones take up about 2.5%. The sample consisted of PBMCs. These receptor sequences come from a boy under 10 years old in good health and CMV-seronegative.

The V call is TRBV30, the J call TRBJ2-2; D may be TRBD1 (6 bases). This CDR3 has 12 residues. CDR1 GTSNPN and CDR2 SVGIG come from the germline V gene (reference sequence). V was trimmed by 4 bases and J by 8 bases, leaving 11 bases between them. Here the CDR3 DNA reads TGTGCCTGGACGCCAGGGGTGGGGGAGCTGTTTTTT. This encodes CAWTPGVGELFF.

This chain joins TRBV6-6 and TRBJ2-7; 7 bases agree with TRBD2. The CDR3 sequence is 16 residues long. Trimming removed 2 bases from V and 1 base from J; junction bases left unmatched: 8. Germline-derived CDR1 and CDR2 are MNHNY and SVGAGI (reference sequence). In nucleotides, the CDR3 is TGTGCCAGCAGTTACCGGTCCAGCGGGACGTCCTACGAGCAGTACGTC. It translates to CASSYRSSGTSYEQYV.

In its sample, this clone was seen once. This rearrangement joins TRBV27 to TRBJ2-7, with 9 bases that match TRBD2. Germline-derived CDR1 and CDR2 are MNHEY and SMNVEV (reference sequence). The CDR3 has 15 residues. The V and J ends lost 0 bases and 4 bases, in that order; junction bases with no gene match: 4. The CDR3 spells CASSLSASGTYEQYV. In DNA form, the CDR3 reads TGTGCCAGCAGTTTATCGGCTAGCGGGACGTACGAGCAGTACGTC.

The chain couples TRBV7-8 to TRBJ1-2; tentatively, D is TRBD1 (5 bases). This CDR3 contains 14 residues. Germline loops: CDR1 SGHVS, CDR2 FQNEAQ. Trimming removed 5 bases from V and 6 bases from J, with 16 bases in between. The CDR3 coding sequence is TGTGCCAGCAGCCCCGACTCAGGGTTCCATGGCTACACCTTC. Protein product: CASSPDSGFHGYTF.

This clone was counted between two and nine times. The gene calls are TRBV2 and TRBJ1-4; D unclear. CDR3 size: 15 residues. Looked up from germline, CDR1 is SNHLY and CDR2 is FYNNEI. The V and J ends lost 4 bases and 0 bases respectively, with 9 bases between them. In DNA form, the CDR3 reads TGTGCCAGCAGTGGTCCGGTCACAACTAATGAAAAACTGTTTTTT. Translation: CASSGPVTTNEKLFF.

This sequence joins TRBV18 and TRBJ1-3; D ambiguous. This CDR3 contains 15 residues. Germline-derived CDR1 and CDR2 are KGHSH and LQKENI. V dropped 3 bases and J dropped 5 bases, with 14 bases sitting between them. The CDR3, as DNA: TGTGCCAGCTCACCGCGGGAGCGGATCCGAAACACCATATATTTT. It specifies CASSPRERIRNTIYF.

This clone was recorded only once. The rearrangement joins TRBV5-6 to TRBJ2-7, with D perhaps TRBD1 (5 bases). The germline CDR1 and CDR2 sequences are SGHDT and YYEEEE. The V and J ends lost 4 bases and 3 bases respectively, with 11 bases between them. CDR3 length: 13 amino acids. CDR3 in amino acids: CASSTLDSYEQYF. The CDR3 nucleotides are TGTGCCAGCAGCACCCTAGACAGCTACGAGCAGTACTTC.

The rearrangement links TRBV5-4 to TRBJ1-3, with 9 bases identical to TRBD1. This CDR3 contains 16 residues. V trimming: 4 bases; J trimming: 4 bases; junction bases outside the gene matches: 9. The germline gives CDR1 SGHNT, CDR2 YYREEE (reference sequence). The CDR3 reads CASSVRDRVGGNTIYF. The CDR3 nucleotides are TGTGCCAGCAGCGTTCGGGACAGGGTGGGAGGAAACACCATATATTTT.

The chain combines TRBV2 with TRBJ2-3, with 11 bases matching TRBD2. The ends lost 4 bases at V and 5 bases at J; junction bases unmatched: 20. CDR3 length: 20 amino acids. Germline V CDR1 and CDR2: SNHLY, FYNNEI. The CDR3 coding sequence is TGTGCCAGCAGTGCCCCAATTCTCGTACTAGCGGGAGATACCGAAGATACGCAGTATTTT. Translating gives CASSAPILVLAGDTEDTQYF.

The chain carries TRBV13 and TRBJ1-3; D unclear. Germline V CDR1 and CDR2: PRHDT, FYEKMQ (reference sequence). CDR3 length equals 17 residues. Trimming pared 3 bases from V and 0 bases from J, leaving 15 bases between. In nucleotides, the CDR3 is TGTGCCAGCAGCTTCCGGGCGTCTAGCGCCTCTGGAAACACCATATATTTT. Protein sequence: CASSFRASSASGNTIYF.

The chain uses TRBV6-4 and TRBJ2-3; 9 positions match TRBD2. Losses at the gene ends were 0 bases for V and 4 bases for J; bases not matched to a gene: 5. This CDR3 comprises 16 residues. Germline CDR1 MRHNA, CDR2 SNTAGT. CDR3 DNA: TGTGCCAGCAGTGACTCGGGGACTAGCAGGGCAGATACGCAGTATTTT. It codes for CASSDSGTSRADTQYF.

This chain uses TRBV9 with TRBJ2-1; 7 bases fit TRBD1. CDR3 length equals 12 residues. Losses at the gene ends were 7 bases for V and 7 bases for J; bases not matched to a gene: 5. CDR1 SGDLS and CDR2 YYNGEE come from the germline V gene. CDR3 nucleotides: TGTGCCAGCGGGGACAGCCGAAATGAGCAGTTCTTC. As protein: CASGDSRNEQFF.

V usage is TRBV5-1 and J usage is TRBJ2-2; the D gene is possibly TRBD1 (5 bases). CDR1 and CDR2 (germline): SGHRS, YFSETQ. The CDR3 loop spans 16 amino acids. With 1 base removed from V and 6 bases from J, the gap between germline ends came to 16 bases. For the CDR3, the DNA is TGCGCCAGCAGCTTGTCGGGTAGGGGATCGGCCGGGGAGCTGTTTTTT. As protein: CASSLSGRGSAGELFF. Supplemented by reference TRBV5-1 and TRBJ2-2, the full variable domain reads KAGVTQTPRYLIKTRGQQVTLSCSPISGHRSVSWYQQTPGQGLQFLFEYFSETQRNKGNFPGRFSGRQFSNSRSEMNVSTLELGDSALYLCASSLSGRGSAGELFFGEGSRLTVL.

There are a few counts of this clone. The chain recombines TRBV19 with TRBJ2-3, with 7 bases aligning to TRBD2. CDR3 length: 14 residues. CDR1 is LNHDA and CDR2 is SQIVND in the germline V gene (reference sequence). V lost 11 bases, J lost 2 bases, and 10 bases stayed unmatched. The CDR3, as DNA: TGTGCCGCGGACGGGGGGAACCCCACAGATACGCAGTATTTT. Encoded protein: CAADGGNPTDTQYF.

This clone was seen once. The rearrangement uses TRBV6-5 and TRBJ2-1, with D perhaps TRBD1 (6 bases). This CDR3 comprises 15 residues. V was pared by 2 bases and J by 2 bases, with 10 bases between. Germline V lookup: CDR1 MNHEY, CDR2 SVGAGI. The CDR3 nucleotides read TGTGCCAGCAGTTACGGAAGGGACACCTACAATGAGCAGTTCTTC. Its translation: CASSYGRDTYNEQFF.

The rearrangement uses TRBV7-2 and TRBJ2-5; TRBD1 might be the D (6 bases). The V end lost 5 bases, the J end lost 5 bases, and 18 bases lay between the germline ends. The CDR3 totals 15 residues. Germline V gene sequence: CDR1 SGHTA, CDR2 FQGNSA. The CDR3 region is CASSKLGAGVETQYF. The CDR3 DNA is TGTGCCAGCAGCAAACTGGGGGCCGGGGTGGAGACCCAGTACTTC.

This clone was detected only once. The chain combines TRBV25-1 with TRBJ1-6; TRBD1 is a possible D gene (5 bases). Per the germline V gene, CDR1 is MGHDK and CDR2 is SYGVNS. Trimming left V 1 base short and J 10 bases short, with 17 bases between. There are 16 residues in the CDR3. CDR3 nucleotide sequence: TGTGCCAGCAGTGAATGGGACTCCGCTGAGGCCTCACCCCTCCACTTT. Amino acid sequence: CASSEWDSAEASPLHF.

CDR3 loop: CSAGAYTF. CDR3 sequence (DNA): TGCAGTGCGGGGGCCTACACCTTC. This chain connects TRBV20-1 to TRBJ1-2; perhaps TRBD1 as D (6 bases). CDR1 and CDR2 from the germline V gene are DFQATT and SNEGSKA (reference sequence). The ends were cut back, 6 bases at V and 10 bases at J, with 6 bases in the middle. The CDR3 has 8 residues.

This CDR3 is CATNPGRLDYGYTF. CDR3 nucleotide sequence: TGTGCCACCAACCCAGGGCGCTTGGACTATGGCTACACCTTC. This chain uses TRBV10-3 with TRBJ1-2, with D perhaps TRBD1 (5 bases). The CDR3 extends over 14 amino acids. V lost 10 bases and J 3 bases, leaving 18 bases between the germline ends. Germline lookup yields CDR1 ENHRY and CDR2 SYGVKD.

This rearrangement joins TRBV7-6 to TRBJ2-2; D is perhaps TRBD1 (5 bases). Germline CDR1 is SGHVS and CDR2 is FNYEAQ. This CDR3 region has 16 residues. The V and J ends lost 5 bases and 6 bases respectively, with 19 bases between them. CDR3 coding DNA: TGTGCCAGCAGCCTTCGGACAAAGGAAGTGGCCGGGGAGCTGTTTTTT. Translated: CASSLRTKEVAGELFF.

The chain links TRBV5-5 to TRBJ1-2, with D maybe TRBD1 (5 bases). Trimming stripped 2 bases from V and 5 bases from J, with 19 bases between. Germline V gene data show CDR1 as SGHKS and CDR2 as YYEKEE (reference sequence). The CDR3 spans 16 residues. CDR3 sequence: CASSLIAGPKSYGYTF. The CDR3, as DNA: TGTGCCAGCAGCTTAATCGCGGGACCCAAGTCGTATGGCTACACCTTC.

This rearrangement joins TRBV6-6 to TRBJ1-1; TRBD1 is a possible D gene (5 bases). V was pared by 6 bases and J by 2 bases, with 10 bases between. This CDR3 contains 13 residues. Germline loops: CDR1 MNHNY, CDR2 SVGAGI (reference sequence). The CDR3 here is CASSPTANTEAFF. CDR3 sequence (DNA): TGTGCCAGCAGCCCGACAGCTAACACTGAAGCTTTCTTT.

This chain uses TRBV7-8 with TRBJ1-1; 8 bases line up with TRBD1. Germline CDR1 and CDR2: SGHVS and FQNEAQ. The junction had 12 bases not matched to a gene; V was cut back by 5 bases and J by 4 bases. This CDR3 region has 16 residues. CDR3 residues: CASSTRQGQSGTEAFF. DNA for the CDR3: TGTGCCAGCAGCACCCGACAGGGGCAGAGTGGCACTGAAGCTTTCTTT.

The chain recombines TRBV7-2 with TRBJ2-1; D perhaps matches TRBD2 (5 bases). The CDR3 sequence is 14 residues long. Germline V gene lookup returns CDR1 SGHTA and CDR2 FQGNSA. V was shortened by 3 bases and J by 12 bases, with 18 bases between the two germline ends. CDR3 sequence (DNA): TGTGCCAGCAGCTTTGGTCTAAGCGGATATGGGCAGTTCTTC. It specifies CASSFGLSGYGQFF.

CDR3 protein: CASSDRTSGSRYNEQFF. CDR3 bases: TGTGCCAGCAGTGACCGGACTAGCGGGAGTAGGTACAATGAGCAGTTCTTC. The chain joins TRBV25-1 to TRBJ2-1, with 13 bases lining up with TRBD2. With 3 bases clipped from V and 4 bases from J, the junction kept 6 bases outside the gene matches. This CDR3 is 17 amino acids long. The germline CDR1 and CDR2 sequences are MGHDK and SYGVNS.